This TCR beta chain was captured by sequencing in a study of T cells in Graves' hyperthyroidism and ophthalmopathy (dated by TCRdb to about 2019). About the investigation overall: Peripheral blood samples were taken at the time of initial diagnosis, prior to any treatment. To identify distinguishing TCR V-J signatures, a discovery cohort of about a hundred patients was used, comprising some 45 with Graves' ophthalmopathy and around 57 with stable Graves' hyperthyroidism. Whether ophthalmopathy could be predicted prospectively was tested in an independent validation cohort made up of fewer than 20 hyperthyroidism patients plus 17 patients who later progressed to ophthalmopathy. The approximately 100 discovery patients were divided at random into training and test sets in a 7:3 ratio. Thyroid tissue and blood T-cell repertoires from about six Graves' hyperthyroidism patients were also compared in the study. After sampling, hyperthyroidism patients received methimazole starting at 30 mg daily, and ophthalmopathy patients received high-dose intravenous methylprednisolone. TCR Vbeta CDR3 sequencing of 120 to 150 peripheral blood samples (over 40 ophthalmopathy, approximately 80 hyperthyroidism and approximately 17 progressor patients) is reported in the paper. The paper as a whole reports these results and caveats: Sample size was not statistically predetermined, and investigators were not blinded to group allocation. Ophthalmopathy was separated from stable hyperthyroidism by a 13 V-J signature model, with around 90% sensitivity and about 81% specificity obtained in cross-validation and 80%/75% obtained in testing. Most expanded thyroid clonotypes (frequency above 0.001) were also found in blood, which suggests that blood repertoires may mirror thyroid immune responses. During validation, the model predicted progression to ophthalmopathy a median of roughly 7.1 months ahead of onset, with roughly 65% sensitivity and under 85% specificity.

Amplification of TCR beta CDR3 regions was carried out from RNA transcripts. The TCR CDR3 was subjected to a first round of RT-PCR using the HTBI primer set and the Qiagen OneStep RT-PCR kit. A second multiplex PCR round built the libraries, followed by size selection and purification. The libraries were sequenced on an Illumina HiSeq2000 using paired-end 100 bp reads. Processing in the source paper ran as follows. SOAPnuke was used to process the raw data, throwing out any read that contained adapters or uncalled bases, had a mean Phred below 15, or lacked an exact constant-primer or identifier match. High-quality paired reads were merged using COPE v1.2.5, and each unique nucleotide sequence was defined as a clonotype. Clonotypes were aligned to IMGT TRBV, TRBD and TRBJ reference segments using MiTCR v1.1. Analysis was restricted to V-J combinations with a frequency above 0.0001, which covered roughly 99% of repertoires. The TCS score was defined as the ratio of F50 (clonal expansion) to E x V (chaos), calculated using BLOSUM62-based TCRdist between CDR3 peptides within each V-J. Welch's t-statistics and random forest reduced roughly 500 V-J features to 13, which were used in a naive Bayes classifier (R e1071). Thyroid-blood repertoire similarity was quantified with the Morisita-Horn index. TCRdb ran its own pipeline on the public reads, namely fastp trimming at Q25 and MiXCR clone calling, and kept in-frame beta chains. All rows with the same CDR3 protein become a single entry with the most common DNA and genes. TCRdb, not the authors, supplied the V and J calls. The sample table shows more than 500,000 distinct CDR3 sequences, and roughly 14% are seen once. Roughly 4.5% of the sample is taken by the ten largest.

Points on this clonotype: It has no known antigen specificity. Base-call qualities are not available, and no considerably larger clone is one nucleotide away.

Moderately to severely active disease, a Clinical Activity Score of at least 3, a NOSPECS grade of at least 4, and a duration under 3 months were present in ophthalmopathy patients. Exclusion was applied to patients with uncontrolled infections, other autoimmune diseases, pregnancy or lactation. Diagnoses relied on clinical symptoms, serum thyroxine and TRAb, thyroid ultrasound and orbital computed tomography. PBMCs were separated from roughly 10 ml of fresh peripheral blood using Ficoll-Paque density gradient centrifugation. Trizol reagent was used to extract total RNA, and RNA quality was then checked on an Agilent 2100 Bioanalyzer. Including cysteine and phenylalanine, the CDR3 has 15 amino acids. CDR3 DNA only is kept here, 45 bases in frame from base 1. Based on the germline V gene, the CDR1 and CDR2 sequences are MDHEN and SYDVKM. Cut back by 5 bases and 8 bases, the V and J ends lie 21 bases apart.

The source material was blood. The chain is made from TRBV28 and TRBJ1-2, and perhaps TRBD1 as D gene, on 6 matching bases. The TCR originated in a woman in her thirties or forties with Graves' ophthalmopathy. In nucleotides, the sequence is TGTGCCAGCAGTCTGGACAGAGCCACGACTACGGGCTACACCTTC. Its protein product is CASSLDRATTTGYTF.